A single sample is the source of the 5 T cell receptor beta chains below, sequenced in a study of cytomegalovirus exposure and HLA in healthy donors. The PCR had 60 Vbeta and 13 Jbeta primers. Assay: immunoSEQ multiplex PCR; the TCRdb copy retains only in-frame clones and omits some. The table records 72,000 or so clones, around 61% of them present only once. Sample: PBMCs. The receptor source for this set is a woman aged 45-65 years in good health and CMV-seronegative.

As regards this clone: This sample includes further DNA sequences coding for the same CDR3. The chain employs TRBV5-1 and TRBJ1-4, with D hard to call. CDR3 length: 14 amino acids. Between the trimmed V and J ends, which lost 4 bases and 0 bases, there was a span of 7 bases. CDR1 is SGHRS, CDR2 YFSETQ, per germline. CDR3 region: CASSGAATNEKLFF. The CDR3 nucleotides are TGCGCCAGCAGCGGAGCTGCAACTAATGAAAAACTGTTTTTT.

The chain joins TRBV21-1 to TRBJ1-2; the table gives TRBD1 as D, unverified against the DNA. TRBV21-1 is termed a pseudogene. This CDR3 is 13 amino acids long. Written as DNA, the CDR3 is TGTGCCAGCAATGGCGACACCCCCTATGGCTACACCTTC. This codes for CASNGDTPYGYTF.

The sample holds one count of this clone. V is TRBV15 and J is TRBJ1-4; tentatively, D is TRBD1 (5 bases). V gave up 0 bases and J gave up 5 bases, with 16 bases separating them. The CDR3 extends over 17 amino acids. Germline V lookup: CDR1 LNHNV, CDR2 YYDKDF (reference sequence). In DNA form, the CDR3 reads TGTGCCACCAGCAGAGATCTCCTCTGGTCAGGGAATGAAAAACTGTTTTTT. Translated: CATSRDLLWSGNEKLFF.

The CDR3 sequence: CASSLAAGGYEQYF. CDR3 sequence (DNA): TGTGCCAGCAGCCTAGCGGCTGGGGGCTACGAGCAGTACTTC. V and J are TRBV5-4 and TRBJ2-7; 7 bases match TRBD2. V lost 4 bases, J lost 3 bases, and 7 bases stayed unmatched. There are 14 residues in the CDR3. CDR1 and CDR2 from the germline V gene are SGHNT and YYREEE (reference sequence). The whole variable domain, remainder taken from reference TRBV5-4 and TRBJ2-7, is ETGVTQSPTHLIKTRGQQVTLRCSSQSGHNTVSWYQQALGQGPQFIFQYYREEENGRGNFPPRFSGLQFPNYSSELNVNALELDDSALYLCASSLAAGGYEQYFGPGTRLTVT.

V gene TRBV4-3 combines with J gene TRBJ2-5, with D perhaps matching TRBD1 (6 bases). The CDR3 consists of 14 residues. Looked up from germline, CDR1 is LGHNA and CDR2 is YSLEER. V lost 4 bases, J lost 6 bases, and 15 bases lay in between. The CDR3 loop is CASSLKQGWQTQYF. The CDR3 nucleotides are TGCGCCAGCAGCCTCAAGCAGGGGTGGCAGACCCAGTACTTC.